These 17 T cell receptor beta chains were all obtained from the same sample, sequenced in a study of T cells after yellow fever vaccination. One entry per CDR3 protein, called by TCRdb with MiXCR from the 5' RACE reads. The sample lists 110,000 to 150,000 distinct CDR3 sequences, approximately 6.6% seen once, with over 0.55% in the top ten. The sequencing used CD4+ T cells sorted from PBMCs, collected 10 days after the yellow fever booster vaccination. The receptors originated from a man aged 30 to 45 who received the YFV17D yellow fever vaccine.

This clonotype was seen at least ten times. A read error may account for a junction end that differs from germline. The V call is TRBV12-3 or TRBV12-4, the J call TRBJ2-1; D might be TRBD1 (5 bases). The CDR3 consists of 14 residues. In DNA, the CDR3 is TGTGCCAGCAGCCCTCAGGGTCGGGCCCACAATATGGTCTTC. This codes for CASSPQGRAHNMVF.

This clonotype was observed many times. The V call is TRBV7-2, the J call TRBJ1-5; no clear D gene. Germline lookup yields CDR1 SGHTA and CDR2 FQGNSA. The CDR3 sequence is 13 residues long. V shed 7 bases and J shed 3 bases, with 10 bases lying between them. The CDR3 nucleotides are TGTGCCAGCACCCTTAACTCCAATCAGCCCCAGCATTTT. It translates to CASTLNSNQPQHF. Filled out from reference TRBV7-2 and TRBJ1-5, the complete variable domain reads GAGVSQSPSNKVTEKGKDVELRCDPISGHTALYWYRQSLGQGLEFLIYFQGNSAPDKSGLPSDRFSAERTGGSVSTLTIQRTQQEDSAVYLCASTLNSNQPQHFGDGTRLSIL.

There are many counts of this clonotype. This sequence joins TRBV20-1 and TRBJ2-3; D call uncertain. Germline CDR1 and CDR2: DFQATT and SNEGSKA (reference sequence). V lost 3 bases and J lost 4, with 5 bases in between. The CDR3 covers 11 residues. CDR3 nucleotides: TGCAGTGCTAGTGGGGCAGATACGCAGTATTTT. It is translated as CSASGADTQYF.

This clonotype showed up many times. CDR3 nucleotide sequence: TGTGCCAGCACCCAGTTAGGGACGCAAGAGACCCAGTACTTC. This encodes CASTQLGTQETQYF. The chain uses TRBV6-1 and TRBJ2-5; D may be TRBD1 or TRBD2 (5 bases each). Germline V CDR1 and CDR2: MNHNS, SASEGT. Trimming took 7 bases from V and 2 from J, leaving 14 bases between them. There are 14 residues in the CDR3.

This clonotype was found many times. This chain links TRBV7-2 with TRBJ2-7; the D call may be TRBD1 or TRBD2 (5 bases each). Trimming removed 5 bases at V and 0 bases at J, with 14 bases between. CDR3 length: 15 amino acids. Germline V gives CDR1 SGHTA, CDR2 FQGNSA. The CDR3 region is CASSPRDEYSYEQYF. The CDR3 DNA sequence: TGTGCCAGCAGCCCCCGGGACGAGTACTCCTACGAGCAGTACTTC.

On this clonotype itself: A much bigger clone sits one base away, suggesting this may be a read error. The chain employs TRBV30 and TRBJ2-6; 8 nucleotides agree with TRBD2. The CDR3 runs to 17 residues. Germline V gene data show CDR1 as GTSNPN and CDR2 as SVGIG (reference sequence). The CDR3 is CAWSGGLVSSGTNVLTF. The CDR3 nucleotides are TGTGCCTGGAGTGGGGGACTAGTCAGCTCTGGGACCAACGTCCTGACTTTC.

This clonotype was detected many times. The V call is TRBV5-1, the J call TRBJ1-1; D uncertain. The ends were cut back, 4 bases at V and 5 bases at J, with 6 bases in the middle. There are 11 residues in the CDR3. The germline gives CDR1 SGHRS, CDR2 YFSETQ. This CDR3 reads CASSRGTEAFF. For the CDR3, the DNA is TGCGCCAGCAGCAGAGGTACTGAAGCTTTCTTT.

This clonotype appeared many times. CDR3 bases: TGTGCCATCAGTGAGATCTGGGGAGAGACCCAGTACTTC. This sequence encodes CAISEIWGETQYF. The J gene is TRBJ2-5, the V gene TRBV10-3; the D is unclear. Deletions cut 2 bases from V and 4 bases from J, with 8 bases between. Germline CDR1 ENHRY, CDR2 SYGVKD. CDR3 length: 13 residues.

This chain uses TRBV7-6 with TRBJ2-3, with 12 bases matching TRBD2. Germline trimming cut 8 bases from V and 0 bases from J; bases unmatched to any gene: 6. Germline-derived CDR1 and CDR2 are SGHVS and FNYEAQ. The length of the CDR3 is 16 residues. The CDR3 nucleotides read TGTGCCAGCTTCCTGGGACTAGCGGGTAGCACAGATACGCAGTATTTT. It encodes CASFLGLAGSTDTQYF.

This clonotype was found many times. The CDR3, as DNA: TGCGCCAGCAATCGCGGGGGCAGCACAGATACGCAGTATTTT. Its protein product is CASNRGGSTDTQYF. This chain connects TRBV5-1 to TRBJ2-3, with D possibly TRBD2 on 7 matching bases. Trimming stripped 6 bases from V and 0 bases from J, with 11 bases between. Germline assignment: CDR1 SGHRS and CDR2 YFSETQ. The CDR3 totals 14 residues.

The sample holds many counts of this clonotype. The chain recombines TRBV20-1 with TRBJ2-6; D is unclear. V was shortened by 6 bases and J by 0 bases, with 12 bases between the two germline ends. The CDR3 is 15 residues long. CDR1 and CDR2 from the germline V gene are DFQATT and SNEGSKA (reference sequence). In DNA form, the CDR3 reads TGCAGTGCAGCGATGGGTAGCTCTGGGGCCAACGTCCTGACTTTC. Its translation is CSAAMGSSGANVLTF.

This clonotype was observed a handful of times. V gene TRBV20-1 combines with J gene TRBJ2-4; weak D call: TRBD1 (6 bases). The V gene's germline CDR1 is DFQATT and CDR2 SNEGSKA (reference sequence). The V end lost 4 bases, the J end lost 5 bases, and 18 bases lay between the germline ends. CDR3 length: 15 residues. The CDR3 region has the DNA TGCAGTGCTACCCCAGGGGTTCCTGCGGAAAACATTCAGTACTTC. As protein: CSATPGVPAENIQYF.

The chain has TRBV27 and TRBJ1-2; TRBD1 aligns across 7 bases. CDR1 and CDR2 from the germline V gene are MNHEY and SMNVEV (reference sequence). The CDR3 runs 15 residues. Unmatched junction bases numbered 12, after V lost 6 bases and J lost 5 bases. Here the CDR3 DNA reads TGTGCCAGCAGAGTGACAGGGCTGAACCTTTATGGCTACACCTTC. This translates into CASRVTGLNLYGYTF.

This clonotype was seen ten or more times. J is TRBJ2-2 and V is TRBV6-4; TRBD1 is a possible D gene (5 bases). The ends were cut back, 7 bases at V and 0 bases at J, with 12 bases in the middle. The CDR3 is made up of 15 amino acids. Germline CDR1 is MRHNA and CDR2 is SNTAGT. This chain's CDR3 is CASKTDSTNTGELFF. The CDR3, as DNA: TGTGCCAGCAAGACCGACAGTACGAACACCGGGGAGCTGTTTTTT.

This clonotype has a count of ten or more. The chain links TRBV3-1 to TRBJ2-2; 12 positions agree with TRBD2. The junction had 2 bases not matched to a gene; V was cut back by 2 bases and J by 7 bases. The length of the CDR3 is 15 residues. Germline V lookup: CDR1 LGHDT, CDR2 YNNKEL (reference sequence). CDR3 region: CASSQLGLAGGELFF. The CDR3 DNA reads TGTGCCAGCAGCCAATTGGGACTAGCGGGCGGGGAGCTGTTTTTT.

This clonotype has ten or more counts. The CDR3 DNA follows: TGCAGCGTCGACAGGTCGAACACTGAAGCTTTCTTT. Protein product: CSVDRSNTEAFF. This sequence joins TRBV29-1 and TRBJ1-1; TRBD1 might be the D (6 bases). V was cut by 6 bases and J by 1 base, with 9 bases left in between. The CDR3 loop spans 12 amino acids. Germline lookup yields CDR1 SQVTM and CDR2 ANQGSEA.

This clonotype has a count of ten or more. This chain connects TRBV29-1 to TRBJ1-1; D is uncertain. Germline lookup yields CDR1 SQVTM and CDR2 ANQGSEA. This CDR3 has 13 residues. V lost 4 bases, J lost 1 base, and 10 bases lay in between. CDR3 residues: CSVGVTANTEAFF. As DNA, the CDR3 is TGCAGCGTTGGAGTCACAGCGAACACTGAAGCTTTCTTT.